The entry below gives a single T cell receptor (beta chain) sequence along with its context. Its antigen is as yet unknown. The record originates from a study of T cells in Graves' hyperthyroidism and ophthalmopathy. The study, taken as a whole, reports: The model made its ophthalmopathy prediction, and onset followed a median around 6.9 months later.

The germline V and J ends were trimmed by 6 bases and 1 base, with 7 bases remaining between them. Germline assignment: CDR1 DFQATT and CDR2 SNEGSKA (reference sequence). The CDR3 has 13 residues. RNA transcripts served as the template for amplifying TCR beta CDR3 regions. The HTBI set primed first-round TCR CDR3 RT-PCR. TCRdb analysed the multiplex PCR reads with MiXCR anew, one entry per CDR3 protein. The sample consists of about 700,000 distinct CDR3 sequences, around 13% of them appearing once. An absence of ophthalmopathy progression within 18 months meant stable Graves' hyperthyroidism. Aged 18 to 65, the patients had hyperthyroidism that was newly diagnosed and had lasted under 2 months. Every diagnosis used clinical symptoms, serum thyroxine and TRAb, thyroid ultrasound and orbital computed tomography.

The TCR comes from a woman aged 18-29 years with Graves' hyperthyroidism. Sequences were obtained from blood. The chain uses TRBV20-1 and TRBJ2-6; no clear D gene. The CDR3 reads CSAVFSGANVLTF. DNA of the CDR3: TGCAGTGCCGTTTTTTCTGGGGCCAACGTCCTGACTTTC.